One sample yielded the 30 T cell receptor beta chains listed below, sequenced in a study of blood T cell repertoires in COVID-19. The method was immunoSEQ multiplex PCR; TCRdb's version includes in-frame clones alone and lacks a portion of them. Among approximately 400,000 clones listed, about 89% were seen once. The sample was PBMCs or T cells enriched from blood (not recorded which). The source is a man aged 25 to 45 who had recovered from COVID-19.

V is TRBV30 and J is TRBJ2-7, with 7 bases lining up with TRBD1. Germline lookup yields CDR1 GTSNPN and CDR2 SVGIG (reference sequence). Trimming took 0 bases from V and 8 from J; bases not matched to a gene: 10. The CDR3 consists of 14 residues. DNA of the CDR3: TGTGCCTGGAGTGTTTACAGGGGTCACCGACAGCAGTACTTC. It translates to CAWSVYRGHRQQYF.

This rearrangement joins TRBV7-9 to TRBJ2-1; TRBD2 is a possible D gene (7 bases). Germline V lookup: CDR1 SEHNR, CDR2 FQNEAQ (reference sequence). V gave up 3 bases and J gave up 0 bases, with 15 bases separating them. This CDR3 comprises 17 residues. The CDR3 DNA sequence: TGTGCCAGCAGCTTTAGTGGGGGGGGCATCTCCTACAATGAGCAGTTCTTC. Protein: CASSFSGGGISYNEQFF.

The chain has TRBV10-3 and TRBJ2-1; 10 bases are a match to TRBD1. The ends lost 8 bases at V and 5 bases at J; junction bases unmatched: 6. This CDR3 spans 14 amino acids. Germline CDR1 and CDR2: ENHRY and SYGVKD. This CDR3 reads CAIARTGGNNEQFF. As DNA, the CDR3 is TGTGCCATCGCAAGGACAGGGGGGAACAATGAGCAGTTCTTC.

The V gene is TRBV19, the J gene TRBJ2-7, with unresolved D. Trimming stripped 6 bases from V and 0 bases from J, with 12 bases between. CDR1 LNHDA and CDR2 SQIVND come from the germline V gene (reference sequence). The CDR3 loop spans 14 amino acids. The chain's CDR3 is CASSPIGYSYEQYF. CDR3 DNA: TGTGCCAGTAGCCCTATCGGGTACTCCTACGAGCAGTACTTC.

Points on this clone: Other DNA sequences from this sample encode an identical CDR3 as well. The rearrangement links TRBV5-1 to TRBJ2-7; perhaps TRBD1 as D (6 bases). CDR3 length: 13 amino acids. From germline, CDR1 is SGHRS and CDR2 YFSETQ. Between the trimmed V and J ends, which lost 2 bases and 4 bases, there was a span of 10 bases. This CDR3 reads CASSLDRTYEQYF. CDR3 DNA: TGCGCCAGCAGCTTAGACAGGACTTACGAGCAGTACTTC. Based on the CDR3 plus reference TRBV5-1 and TRBJ2-7, the full variable domain is KAGVTQTPRYLIKTRGQQVTLSCSPISGHRSVSWYQQTPGQGLQFLFEYFSETQRNKGNFPGRFSGRQFSNSRSEMNVSTLELGDSALYLCASSLDRTYEQYFGPGTRLTVT.

The chain recombines TRBV2 with TRBJ2-1; a possible D gene is TRBD1 (6 bases). Trimming left V 6 bases short and J 5 bases short, with 17 bases between. The CDR3 has 15 amino acids. Germline lookup yields CDR1 SNHLY and CDR2 FYNNEI. CDR3 DNA sequence: TGTGCCAGCAGCGCTACAGGGTTTGGGCACAATGAGCAGTTCTTC. It yields the protein CASSATGFGHNEQFF.

The V call is TRBV5-5, the J call TRBJ1-4, with 8 bases fitting TRBD1. With 3 bases clipped from V and 8 bases from J, the junction kept 12 bases outside the gene matches. The germline V gene encodes CDR1 SGHKS and CDR2 YYEKEE (reference sequence). The CDR3 contains 16 residues. CDR3 sequence (DNA): TGTGCCAGCAGCTCCGTTATCGGACAGGGAGGCGAAAAACTGTTTTTT. This sequence encodes CASSSVIGQGGEKLFF.

This chain uses TRBV19 with TRBJ2-7, with D possibly TRBD1 on 8 matching bases. The CDR3 is 16 residues long. In germline, CDR1 is LNHDA, CDR2 SQIVND (reference sequence). Trimming took 1 base from V and 3 from J, leaving 16 bases between them. The CDR3 bases are TGTGCCAGTAGTATAGCCAACAGGGGGGGGTACTACGAGCAGTACTTC. Protein sequence: CASSIANRGGYYEQYF.

This clone appeared a single time. This sequence joins TRBV7-6 and TRBJ2-5, with TRBD1 identical over 10 bases. The CDR3 consists of 15 residues. V shed 7 bases, J shed 5 bases, and the junction held 10 bases outside the gene matches. Germline lookup yields CDR1 SGHVS and CDR2 FNYEAQ. Here the CDR3 reads CASTLGDRGHETQYF. The CDR3 DNA reads TGTGCCAGCACCCTAGGTGACAGGGGGCATGAGACCCAGTACTTC.

The gene calls are TRBV7-9 and TRBJ1-6; TRBD1 agrees at 9 bases. The germline gives CDR1 SEHNR, CDR2 FQNEAQ (reference sequence). The CDR3 totals 18 residues. The ends lost 7 bases at V and 3 bases at J; junction bases unmatched: 13. The CDR3 nucleotides read TGTGCCAGCACCGAAACAGGGGGCGGGGTCCTCTATAATTCACCCCTCCACTTT. This gives the protein CASTETGGGVLYNSPLHF.

The V and J genes are TRBV9 and TRBJ1-6, with D possibly being TRBD1 (5 bases). CDR3 length: 15 residues. Germline V lookup: CDR1 SGDLS, CDR2 YYNGEE. V lost 3 bases, J lost 7 bases, and 14 bases lay in between. The DNA for the CDR3 is TGTGCCAGCAGCGCGATAGACAGACAGAATTCACCCCTCCACTTT. Its protein product is CASSAIDRQNSPLHF.

V usage is TRBV27 and J usage is TRBJ1-6, with D hard to call. This CDR3 is 14 amino acids long. V lost 7 bases and J 10 bases, leaving 17 bases between the germline ends. Germline CDR1 reads MNHEY; CDR2 reads SMNVEV (reference sequence). CDR3 coding DNA: TGTGCCAGCAATATTGGAGGGAGGAACTCACCCCTCCACTTT. It specifies CASNIGGRNSPLHF.

This clone was seen just once. This chain joins TRBV9 and TRBJ2-3; D unclear. The V gene lost 4 bases and the J gene lost 1 base, with 13 bases spanning the gap. There are 15 residues in the CDR3. Germline assignment: CDR1 SGDLS and CDR2 YYNGEE. DNA for the CDR3: TGTGCCAGCAGCCCCGATTTCCAGGGCACAGATACGCAGTATTTT. Its protein is CASSPDFQGTDTQYF.

The chain uses TRBV13 and TRBJ1-1; D remains unclear. The V end was cut by 1 base, the J end by 0 bases, with 12 bases between. CDR3 size: 16 residues. CDR1 PRHDT and CDR2 FYEKMQ come from the germline V gene (reference sequence). The CDR3 sequence: CASSLEFRFMNTEAFF. The CDR3 region has the DNA TGTGCCAGCAGCTTAGAGTTCAGGTTCATGAACACTGAAGCTTTCTTT.

The chain couples TRBV5-1 to TRBJ1-2; 7 nucleotides agree with TRBD1. The length of the CDR3 is 14 residues. V lost 4 bases to trimming and J lost 2 bases; unmatched junction nucleotides: 5. CDR1 and CDR2 (germline): SGHRS, YFSETQ. The CDR3 coding sequence is TGCGCCAGCAGCCATCAGGGGGACAACTATGGCTACACCTTC. Encoded protein: CASSHQGDNYGYTF.

The rearrangement joins TRBV7-9 to TRBJ2-5; 11 bases align to TRBD2. The trim removed 1 base at V and 4 bases at J, leaving 11 bases unmatched. CDR1 is SEHNR, CDR2 FQNEAQ, per germline (reference sequence). This CDR3 region has 18 residues. CDR3 in amino acids: CASSLEGFSTSGGETQYF. The CDR3 coding sequence is TGTGCCAGCAGCTTAGAAGGGTTTTCAACTAGCGGGGGAGAGACCCAGTACTTC.

This chain connects TRBV7-2 to TRBJ2-1; perhaps TRBD1 as D (7 bases). Germline V CDR1 and CDR2: SGHTA, FQGNSA. The ends were cut back, 0 bases at V and 1 base at J, with 13 bases in the middle. This CDR3 spans 17 amino acids. CDR3 nucleotides: TGTGCCAGCAGCTTAGCGCGGGACAGCATTTCCTACAATGAGCAGTTCTTC. Amino acid sequence: CASSLARDSISYNEQFF.

V gene TRBV6-5 combines with J gene TRBJ1-1; a weak D match, TRBD1 (6 bases). CDR1 and CDR2 (germline): MNHEY, SVGAGI. The CDR3 is made up of 14 amino acids. Trimming cost V 5 bases and J 4 bases, with 14 bases left between them. CDR3 in DNA: TGTGCCAGCAGTCCACGACAGGCAGTCACTGAAGCTTTCTTT. Amino acid sequence: CASSPRQAVTEAFF.

The chain is built from TRBV6-5 and TRBJ2-7, with D hard to call. Trimming cost V 10 bases and J 2 bases, with 18 bases left between them. CDR3 length: 14 amino acids. Germline V lookup: CDR1 MNHEY, CDR2 SVGAGI. CDR3 in DNA: TGTGCCACCCGGTTGAACTTGCCGCCCTACGAGCAGTACTTC. The encoded protein is CATRLNLPPYEQYF.

The rearrangement joins TRBV7-8 to TRBJ2-1; D not certain. The CDR3 has 12 amino acids. The ends were cut back, 5 bases at V and 7 bases at J, with 9 bases in the middle. The V gene's germline CDR1 is SGHVS and CDR2 FQNEAQ. CDR3 nucleotides: TGTGCCAGCAGCCGTGAGAGGAATGAGCAGTTCTTC. This encodes CASSRERNEQFF. Full variable domain (remainder filled in from reference TRBV7-8 and TRBJ2-1): GAGVSQSPRYKVAKRGQDVALRCDPISGHVSLFWYQQALGQGPEFLTYFQNEAQLDKSGLPSDRFFAERPEGSVSTLKIQRTQQEDSAVYLCASSRERNEQFFGPGTRLTVL.

The chain uses TRBV9 and TRBJ1-2, with a tentative D call TRBD1 (5 bases). Germline lookup yields CDR1 SGDLS and CDR2 YYNGEE. This CDR3 has 14 residues. V lost 2 bases and J lost 5, with 13 bases in between. This CDR3 is CASSVGGTEYGYTF. In DNA form, the CDR3 reads TGTGCCAGCAGCGTTGGCGGGACGGAGTATGGCTACACCTTC. Combining the CDR3 with reference TRBV9 and TRBJ1-2 gives the whole variable domain DSGVTQTPKHLITATGQRVTLRCSPRSGDLSVYWYQQSLDQGLQFLIQYYNGEERAKGNILERFSAQQFPDLHSELNLSSLELGDSALYFCASSVGGTEYGYTFGSGTRLTVV.

This clone was detected a few times. The chain combines TRBV2 with TRBJ2-3; TRBD2 might be the D (6 bases). This CDR3 has 12 residues. Germline CDR1 reads SNHLY; CDR2 reads FYNNEI. The V end was cut by 8 bases, the J end by 2 bases, with 8 bases between. The CDR3 nucleotides read TGTGCCAGCGCGGGGCTCACAGATACGCAGTATTTT. Translation gives CASAGLTDTQYF.

The chain is built from TRBV7-9 and TRBJ2-3, with 7 bases identical to TRBD2. Per germline, CDR1 SEHNR and CDR2 FQNEAQ (reference sequence). With 5 bases clipped from V and 8 bases from J, the junction kept 10 bases outside the gene matches. The CDR3 is made up of 14 amino acids. Here the CDR3 reads CASSTGLVLGTQYF. DNA of the CDR3: TGTGCCAGCAGCACCGGACTAGTCCTGGGTACGCAGTATTTT.

The chain couples TRBV5-1 to TRBJ2-5; a possible D gene is TRBD1 (6 bases). Germline V gives CDR1 SGHRS, CDR2 YFSETQ. Trimming removed 4 bases at V and 3 bases at J, with 10 bases between. The CDR3 has 13 amino acids. CDR3 amino acids: CASSADSKETQYF. CDR3 in DNA: TGCGCCAGCAGCGCGGACAGTAAAGAGACCCAGTACTTC.

The chain couples TRBV25-1 to TRBJ1-2; the match to TRBD1 covers 7 bases. V trimming: 4 bases; J trimming: 2 bases; junction bases outside the gene matches: 1. The germline CDR1 and CDR2 sequences are MGHDK and SYGVNS. The CDR3 consists of 13 residues. The CDR3: CASSVGQNYGYTF. CDR3 nucleotide sequence: TGTGCCAGCAGTGTGGGACAGAACTATGGCTACACCTTC.

The count of this clone is one. This chain joins TRBV7-8 and TRBJ1-1; no reliable D call. The germline V gene has CDR1 SGHVS and CDR2 FQNEAQ. The CDR3 has 14 amino acids. V shed 7 bases and J shed 3 bases, with 15 bases lying between them. CDR3: CASTLSLLDTEAFF. CDR3 bases: TGTGCCAGCACCCTATCCCTGCTCGACACTGAAGCTTTCTTT.

This sequence joins TRBV9 and TRBJ1-1; D is possibly TRBD1 (6 bases). CDR3 length equals 14 residues. Germline CDR1 and CDR2: SGDLS and YYNGEE. Between the trimmed V and J ends, which lost 7 bases and 8 bases, there was a span of 21 bases. The CDR3 bases are TGTGCCAGCGGCAATCCTGGGGGGGCGCGGGAAGCTTTCTTT. Amino acids: CASGNPGGAREAFF.

The gene calls are TRBV18 and TRBJ1-2; a weak D match, TRBD1 (6 bases). CDR3 length: 15 amino acids. Germline loops: CDR1 KGHSH, CDR2 LQKENI. The V end lost 3 bases, the J end lost 4 bases, and 15 bases lay between the germline ends. CDR3 DNA sequence: TGTGCCAGCTCACCGGAAACAGGGTTCTCCTATGGCTACACCTTC. Its protein is CASSPETGFSYGYTF.

The CDR3 protein is CASSPYSGTGGGETQYF. CDR3 nucleotide sequence: TGTGCCAGCTCACCATATTCAGGGACAGGGGGCGGCGAGACCCAGTACTTC. This rearrangement joins TRBV18 to TRBJ2-5; 12 nucleotides align to TRBD1. The CDR3 loop spans 17 amino acids. J lost 5 bases, V lost 2 bases, and 9 bases had no gene match. Germline V gives CDR1 KGHSH, CDR2 LQKENI. Full variable domain (outside the CDR3, taken from reference TRBV18 and TRBJ2-5): NAGVMQNPRHLVRRRGQEARLRCSPMKGHSHVYWYRQLPEEGLKFMVYLQKENIIDESGMPKERFSAEFPKEGPSILRIQQVVRGDSAAYFCASSPYSGTGGGETQYFGPGTRLLVL.

The rearrangement joins TRBV7-9 to TRBJ1-5, with TRBD1 identical over 8 bases. CDR1 is SEHNR and CDR2 is FQNEAQ in the germline V gene (reference sequence). The CDR3 totals 15 residues. Trimming took 3 bases from V and 3 from J; bases not matched to a gene: 4. This CDR3 reads CASSFQQGDNQPQHF. CDR3 DNA: TGTGCCAGCAGCTTCCAACAGGGGGACAATCAGCCCCAGCATTTT.